The clone carrying this T cell receptor (beta chain) occurred a few times. Antigen: not known. Germline CDR1 and CDR2: LNHNV and YYDKDF (reference sequence). CDR3 length equals 16 residues. V was clipped by 4 bases and J by 6 bases; unmatched bases: 5. This entry comes from a study of cytomegalovirus exposure and HLA in healthy donors. About the research overall: Within the Caucasian-associated ancestry cluster were roughly 79% of the approximately 400 genotyped donors. Whole-study results and caveats: Some highly shared sequence variants likely arose as a pipeline artifact. Common viral pathogens seemed, in a later analysis, to connect with several of the most significant clusters.

Donors were ostensibly healthy at sampling, although undocumented immune exposures were probable. The study ran its PCR with 60 Vbeta and 13 Jbeta primers. Data came from immunoSEQ multiplex PCR; TCRdb stores just in-frame clones and leaves some out. The data hold 150,000 to 200,000 clones, with roughly 80% observed a single time. The TCR originated in a woman in her thirties or forties in good health and CMV-seropositive. The sequenced sample was PBMCs. The chain carries TRBV15 and TRBJ2-1; 14 nucleotides agree with TRBD2. CDR3 sequence reads: CATSTIGTSGSNEQFF. The CDR3, as DNA: TGTGCCACCAGCACCATCGGGACTAGCGGGAGCAATGAGCAGTTCTTC.